The clone carrying this T cell receptor (beta chain) was seen a single time. This sample stems from a study of blood T cell repertoires in COVID-19. Sequenced by immunoSEQ multiplex PCR; TCRdb stores in-frame clones only, minus some. The sample carries around 180,000 clones, roughly nine tenths recorded once. The sample comprised peripheral blood. The receptor's source is a man in his 70s with active or convalescent COVID-19.

CDR3: CASSLGLAGPYEQYF. For the CDR3, the DNA is TGTGCCAGCAGCTTGGGCCTAGCGGGTCCCTACGAGCAGTACTTC. This chain joins TRBV5-5 and TRBJ2-7; 8 positions agree with TRBD2. The V and J ends lost 0 bases and 2 bases, in that order; junction bases with no gene match: 4. The germline gives CDR1 SGHKS, CDR2 YYEKEE (reference sequence). CDR3 length: 15 residues.